Listed below are T cell receptor beta chains from one sample, sequenced in a study of cytomegalovirus exposure and HLA in healthy donors. Only in-frame clones appear in the TCRdb table, and some are missing; sequencing was by immunoSEQ multiplex PCR. The sample shows more than 140,000 clones, more than 65% of them seen only once. Sequencing was performed on PBMCs. These receptors were taken from a man aged 30-40 years in good health and CMV-seropositive. Each CDR3 is given with its conserved first and last residue. The D gene is left open where the match is weak. Some rows mark clone size as missing; the rest say once, few, many or name a class of expanded clone.

DNA: TGTGCCAGCAGCGGAACCGGGACAGGGGCCACTGAAGCTTTCTTT
CDR3: CASSGTGTGATEAFF
size: -
V: TRBV5-6
D: TRBD1
J: TRBJ1-1

DNA: TGTGCCAGCAGTTACTCGACGGTTGGGTCCGGGGGGACCTTC
CDR3: CASSYSTVGSGGTF
size: -
V: TRBV6-5
D: -
J: TRBJ1-2

DNA: TGTGCCAGCAGCTCGCAGGGGAACCCAACCCATGAGCAGTTCTTC
CDR3: CASSSQGNPTHEQFF
size: -
V: TRBV5-5
D: -
J: TRBJ2-1

DNA: TGTGCCAGCTCACCACCGGGACTAGCGGGGGGCGCGAACACCGGGGAGCTGTTTTTT
CDR3: CASSPPGLAGGANTGELFF
size: -
V: TRBV18
D: TRBD2
J: TRBJ2-2

DNA: TGTGCCAGCACCCGAGACAGTGCTACAGATACGCAGTATTTT
CDR3: CASTRDSATDTQYF
size: -
V: TRBV2
D: -
J: TRBJ2-3

DNA: TGTGCCAGCTTGACGCGACTCTTCTCCTACGAGCAGTACTTC
CDR3: CASLTRLFSYEQYF
size: -
V: TRBV6-1
D: -
J: TRBJ2-7

DNA: TGTGCTAGTGGTTTGGGGACAGCCCTTGTGGAGCAGTTCTTC
CDR3: CASGLGTALVEQFF
size: -
V: TRBV12-5
D: -
J: TRBJ2-1

DNA: TGTGCCAGCAGTAGGGACACGGGAGAGACCCAGTACTTC
CDR3: CASSRDTGETQYF
size: -
V: TRBV6-4
D: -
J: TRBJ2-5

DNA: TGTGCCAGCAGTTCCCCTAGCGGGAGGGCCTACGGGGAGACCCAGTACTTC
CDR3: CASSSPSGRAYGETQYF
size: -
V: TRBV28
D: TRBD2
J: TRBJ2-5

DNA: TGTGCCAGCAGTTGGCGGGACCAAGAGACCCAGTACTTC
CDR3: CASSWRDQETQYF
size: -
V: TRBV6-5
D: -
J: TRBJ2-5

DNA: TGTGCCAGCAGAGATCCGGGTAGCCAGCAAGATACGCAGTATTTT
CDR3: CASRDPGSQQDTQYF
size: -
V: TRBV25-1
D: -
J: TRBJ2-3

DNA: TGTGCCAGCAGTTATCGCTCCACAGGGGGCACTGAAGCTTTCTTT
CDR3: CASSYRSTGGTEAFF
size: few
V: TRBV6-5
D: TRBD1
J: TRBJ1-1

DNA: TGTGCCAGCAGCCCGGGACCGGCGGGGGGTAGCAATCAGCCCCAGCATTTT
CDR3: CASSPGPAGGSNQPQHF
size: once
V: TRBV5-4
D: -
J: TRBJ1-5

DNA: TGTGCCAGTAGTATCCCGGGACAGGATAATCAGCCCCAGCATTTT
CDR3: CASSIPGQDNQPQHF
size: few
V: TRBV19
D: TRBD1
J: TRBJ1-5

DNA: TGCGCCAGCAGCTTGGCACAACCACCCACCGGGGAGCTGTTTTTT
CDR3: CASSLAQPPTGELFF
size: -
V: TRBV5-1
D: -
J: TRBJ2-2

DNA: TGTGCCAGCAGCTTTATCCTCGGGACTAGCGGGGGGATGACAGATACGCAGTATTTT
CDR3: CASSFILGTSGGMTDTQYF
size: -
V: TRBV11-2
D: TRBD2
J: TRBJ2-3

DNA: TGTGCCAGCTCACCCTCCGACAGGGACATGAACACTGAAGCTTTCTTT
CDR3: CASSPSDRDMNTEAFF
size: -
V: TRBV18
D: TRBD1
J: TRBJ1-1

DNA: TGTGCCAGCACCTGGGCGGGGGGCTCATACGAGCAGTACTTC
CDR3: CASTWAGGSYEQYF
size: once
V: TRBV7-9
D: TRBD2
J: TRBJ2-7

DNA: TGTGCCACCAGCAGTAGGCCAGGGGGGAGGCCCGAGCAGTACTTC
CDR3: CATSSRPGGRPEQYF
size: -
V: TRBV15
D: -
J: TRBJ2-7

DNA: TGTGCCAGCCAGACAGGGGGCGGAAACACCATATATTTT
CDR3: CASQTGGGNTIYF
size: -
V: TRBV28
D: TRBD1
J: TRBJ1-3

DNA: TGTGCCAGCAGCACAGGGACTAGCGGGGGGGGGAAAGAGACCCAGTACTTC
CDR3: CASSTGTSGGGKETQYF
size: -
V: TRBV7-2
D: TRBD2
J: TRBJ2-5

DNA: TGTGCCAGCATTACTACCCGGCCGGGACACGTAGAGACCCAGTACTTC
CDR3: CASITTRPGHVETQYF
size: -
V: TRBV28
D: -
J: TRBJ2-5

DNA: TGTGCCAGCAGCGAAGGGGGTGACGGCTACGAGCAGTACTTC
CDR3: CASSEGGDGYEQYF
size: -
V: TRBV9
D: -
J: TRBJ2-7

DNA: TGTGCCAGCAGCCAGGCCCGCGGGAATAATTCACCCCTCCACTTT
CDR3: CASSQARGNNSPLHF
size: -
V: TRBV7-2
D: -
J: TRBJ1-6

DNA: TGCAGCGTTGCTCGCCGGGAGGGAGTAGGCGAGCAGTACTTC
CDR3: CSVARREGVGEQYF
size: -
V: TRBV29-1
D: TRBD2
J: TRBJ2-7

DNA: TGTGCCACCAGCAGAGGTCCGGAGGAAAAACTGTTTTTT
CDR3: CATSRGPEEKLFF
size: -
V: TRBV15
D: -
J: TRBJ1-4

DNA: TGTGCCAGCAGCCTTAGGGGGCAGGGCACTGAAGCTTTCTTT
CDR3: CASSLRGQGTEAFF
size: few
V: TRBV7-2
D: TRBD1
J: TRBJ1-1

DNA: TGTGCCATCAGTGGAAAGGGAGGGGAAAAACTGTTTTTT
CDR3: CAISGKGGEKLFF
size: -
V: TRBV10-3
D: -
J: TRBJ1-4

DNA: TGTGCCAGCAGGAAGACTAGCTGGGGGGGAGATACGCAGTATTTT
CDR3: CASRKTSWGGDTQYF
size: -
V: TRBV21-1
D: -
J: TRBJ2-3

DNA: TGCGCCAGCAGTGATGGGACAGGGACCTACGAGCAGTACTTC
CDR3: CASSDGTGTYEQYF
size: -
V: TRBV10-1
D: TRBD1
J: TRBJ2-7

DNA: TGTGCCAGCAGCCCCAGACAGAACACTGAAGCTTTCTTT
CDR3: CASSPRQNTEAFF
size: few
V: TRBV5-6
D: -
J: TRBJ1-1

DNA: TGTGCCAGCACGCGCCCGGGGGGTGGTAGCAGGGAGCAGTTCTTC
CDR3: CASTRPGGGSREQFF
size: few
V: TRBV28
D: TRBD2
J: TRBJ2-1

DNA: TGTGCCAGCAGCCGACAGGCTGGGCAGCCCCAGCATTTT
CDR3: CASSRQAGQPQHF
size: -
V: TRBV2
D: -
J: TRBJ1-5

DNA: TGTGCCAGCAGTGGAGGGGGGGCAGGGGAATATGGCTACACCTTC
CDR3: CASSGGGAGEYGYTF
size: once
V: TRBV6-1
D: -
J: TRBJ1-2

DNA: TGTGCCAGCAGTTTAGGGACAGGGGCTCTAAATGAAAAACTGTTTTTT
CDR3: CASSLGTGALNEKLFF
size: -
V: TRBV28
D: TRBD1
J: TRBJ1-4

DNA: TGTGCCAGCTCACCCGGGAGATCTACTGAAGCTTTCTTT
CDR3: CASSPGRSTEAFF
size: -
V: TRBV18
D: -
J: TRBJ1-1

DNA: TGCGCCAGCCGATTCAGGGACGAGCAGTACTTC
CDR3: CASRFRDEQYF
size: few
V: TRBV5-1
D: -
J: TRBJ2-7

DNA: TGTGCCTCCTGGCGGAACTATGGCTACACCTTC
CDR3: CASWRNYGYTF
size: once
V: TRBV30
D: -
J: TRBJ1-2

DNA: TGTGCCAGCTCACCAGGCCAGAATGAAAAACTGTTTTTT
CDR3: CASSPGQNEKLFF
size: -
V: TRBV18
D: -
J: TRBJ1-4

DNA: TGTGCCAGTAGTCCTCCAATGGGAGGGGGTGAAGCTTTCTTT
CDR3: CASSPPMGGGEAFF
size: -
V: TRBV19
D: -
J: TRBJ1-1

DNA: TGCAGCGATACTACAGGGACTAACTATGGCTACACCTTC
CDR3: CSDTTGTNYGYTF
size: once
V: TRBV29-1
D: -
J: TRBJ1-2

DNA: TGTGCCAGCAGTTTACAGGGCCCGATGGAGACCCAGTACTTC
CDR3: CASSLQGPMETQYF
size: few
V: TRBV28
D: -
J: TRBJ2-5

DNA: TGTGCCAGCAGCACCTTGACAGGGACTAATGAAAAACTGTTTTTT
CDR3: CASSTLTGTNEKLFF
size: once
V: TRBV5-4
D: TRBD1
J: TRBJ1-4